These T cell receptor beta chains were read from a single sample in a study of beta chain features in type 1 diabetes. Only in-frame clones appear in the TCRdb table, and some are missing; sequencing was by immunoSEQ multiplex PCR. The table includes hundreds of thousands of clones, around 15% detected once. Sequences were obtained from naive CD4+ T cells from blood. The receptors derive from a man aged 18-30 years with type 1 diabetes. CDR3s include the opening cysteine and the closing phenylalanine or tryptophan. Each record gives: V gene, D gene, J gene, clone size, CDR3 protein, CDR3 DNA. The D gene is left open where the match is weak. Where a row states a size, it is once, few, many or the class of an expanded clone; other rows omit it.

v_call: TRBV6-5; d_call: TRBD1; j_call: TRBJ2-7; clone_size: .; cdr3_aa: CASSNRQGDRNEQYF; cdr3_nt: TGTGCCAGCAGTAATCGACAGGGGGATCGGAACGAGCAGTACTTC
v_call: TRBV30; d_call: .; j_call: TRBJ2-7; clone_size: .; cdr3_aa: CAWSKGTEQYF; cdr3_nt: TGTGCCTGGAGTAAGGGTACCGAGCAGTACTTC
v_call: TRBV10-3; d_call: .; j_call: TRBJ2-7; clone_size: few; cdr3_aa: CAISTRGEQYF; cdr3_nt: TGTGCCATCAGTACCCGTGGCGAGCAGTACTTC
v_call: TRBV28; d_call: .; j_call: TRBJ2-3; clone_size: few; cdr3_aa: CASSPRGTQYF; cdr3_nt: TGTGCCAGCAGCCCCCGGGGTACGCAGTATTTT
v_call: TRBV6-6; d_call: .; j_call: TRBJ2-7; clone_size: .; cdr3_aa: CASSYGDAQTYEQYF; cdr3_nt: TGTGCCAGCAGTTACGGCGATGCTCAAACCTACGAGCAGTACTTC
v_call: TRBV29-1; d_call: .; j_call: TRBJ2-7; clone_size: .; cdr3_aa: CSATDSLGAEQYF; cdr3_nt: TGCAGCGCCACGGACAGCCTGGGCGCCGAGCAGTACTTC
v_call: TRBV9; d_call: .; j_call: TRBJ1-4; clone_size: .; cdr3_aa: CASSPGGTTNEKLFF; cdr3_nt: TGTGCCAGCAGCCCCGGGGGCACAACTAATGAAAAACTGTTTTTT
v_call: TRBV30; d_call: TRBD1; j_call: TRBJ2-5; clone_size: .; cdr3_aa: CAWRGPGTVRGETQYF; cdr3_nt: TGTGCCTGGAGGGGACCTGGGACAGTCAGAGGAGAGACCCAGTACTTC
v_call: TRBV5-1; d_call: .; j_call: TRBJ2-4; clone_size: few; cdr3_aa: CASSSRDGKNIQYF; cdr3_nt: TGCGCCAGCAGCTCCAGGGACGGCAAAAACATTCAGTACTTC
v_call: TRBV18; d_call: .; j_call: TRBJ2-5; clone_size: few; cdr3_aa: CASSLRDYQETQYF; cdr3_nt: TGTGCCAGCTCGCTCCGGGACTACCAAGAGACCCAGTACTTC
v_call: TRBV30; d_call: .; j_call: TRBJ1-4; clone_size: .; cdr3_aa: CAWSTGLGIFNEKLFF; cdr3_nt: TGTGCCTGGAGTACAGGGCTCGGTATCTTTAATGAAAAACTGTTTTTT
v_call: TRBV18; d_call: TRBD2; j_call: TRBJ2-5; clone_size: .; cdr3_aa: CATRPGGNQETQYF; cdr3_nt: TGTGCCACCAGACCGGGGGGGAACCAAGAGACCCAGTACTTC
v_call: TRBV2; d_call: .; j_call: TRBJ2-1; clone_size: .; cdr3_aa: CASSPGSSYNEQFF; cdr3_nt: TGTGCCAGCAGTCCCGGGAGCTCCTACAATGAGCAGTTCTTC
v_call: TRBV9; d_call: TRBD2; j_call: TRBJ2-5; clone_size: few; cdr3_aa: CASSVATGLAASETQYF; cdr3_nt: TGTGCCAGCAGCGTAGCTACGGGACTAGCGGCCTCGGAGACCCAGTACTTC
v_call: TRBV5-1; d_call: TRBD1; j_call: TRBJ2-5; clone_size: .; cdr3_aa: CASSADRDETQYF; cdr3_nt: TGCGCCAGCAGCGCGGACAGGGACGAGACCCAGTACTTC
v_call: TRBV7-2; d_call: .; j_call: TRBJ1-5; clone_size: .; cdr3_aa: CASSSGNQPQHF; cdr3_nt: TGTGCCAGCAGCAGTGGGAACCAGCCCCAGCATTTT
v_call: TRBV7-9; d_call: .; j_call: TRBJ2-1; clone_size: few; cdr3_aa: CASSRYNEQFF; cdr3_nt: TGTGCCAGCAGCCGATACAATGAGCAGTTCTTC
v_call: TRBV4-3; d_call: .; j_call: TRBJ2-5; clone_size: .; cdr3_aa: CASSQDSAGRSRETQYF; cdr3_nt: TGCGCCAGCAGCCAAGATTCGGCAGGGAGGTCTAGGGAGACCCAGTACTTC
v_call: TRBV7-2; d_call: .; j_call: TRBJ1-3; clone_size: few; cdr3_aa: CASSYTGNTIYF; cdr3_nt: TGTGCCAGCAGCTACACAGGAAACACCATATATTTT
v_call: TRBV28; d_call: TRBD1; j_call: TRBJ1-1; clone_size: few; cdr3_aa: CASLLTDRRNTEAFF; cdr3_nt: TGTGCCAGCCTATTGACGGACAGGCGGAACACTGAAGCTTTCTTT
v_call: TRBV19; d_call: TRBD2; j_call: TRBJ2-3; clone_size: few; cdr3_aa: CASSKSGLGKGVDTQYF; cdr3_nt: TGTGCCAGTAGTAAATCGGGACTAGGGAAAGGAGTCGATACGCAGTATTTT
v_call: TRBV21-1; d_call: .; j_call: TRBJ2-3; clone_size: few; cdr3_aa: CASRQTGAINTDTQYF; cdr3_nt: TGTGCCAGCAGACAGACAGGGGCCATAAACACAGATACGCAGTATTTT
v_call: TRBV4-2; d_call: .; j_call: TRBJ2-3; clone_size: .; cdr3_aa: CASSLSEGLTDTQYF; cdr3_nt: TGTGCCAGCAGCCTTTCCGAAGGACTAACAGATACGCAGTATTTT
v_call: TRBV21-1; d_call: .; j_call: TRBJ1-5; clone_size: .; cdr3_aa: CASSPPPGQGVSQPQHF; cdr3_nt: TGTGCCAGCAGCCCCCCCCCGGGACAGGGAGTGAGTCAGCCCCAGCATTTT
v_call: TRBV28; d_call: .; j_call: TRBJ2-5; clone_size: few; cdr3_aa: CASTSPETQYF; cdr3_nt: TGTGCCAGCACCTCCCCAGAGACCCAGTACTTC
v_call: TRBV11-1; d_call: .; j_call: TRBJ1-1; clone_size: .; cdr3_aa: CASSLRGADTEAFF; cdr3_nt: TGTGCCAGCAGCTTAAGGGGGGCCGACACTGAAGCTTTCTTT
v_call: TRBV7-8; d_call: TRBD1; j_call: TRBJ1-6; clone_size: .; cdr3_aa: CASSAREGAGDNSPLHF; cdr3_nt: TGTGCCAGCAGCGCTAGAGAGGGGGCGGGGGATAATTCACCCCTCCACTTT
v_call: TRBV4-1; d_call: .; j_call: TRBJ2-3; clone_size: .; cdr3_aa: CASSQATRDTQYF; cdr3_nt: TGCGCCAGCAGCCAAGCAACTCGGGATACGCAGTATTTT
v_call: TRBV7-2; d_call: .; j_call: TRBJ2-7; clone_size: .; cdr3_aa: CASSKGTYEQYF; cdr3_nt: TGTGCCAGCAGTAAAGGGACCTACGAGCAGTACTTC
v_call: TRBV30; d_call: TRBD1; j_call: TRBJ2-1; clone_size: .; cdr3_aa: CAWSVWRTGWFEQFF; cdr3_nt: TGTGCCTGGAGTGTATGGCGGACAGGGTGGTTTGAGCAGTTCTTC
v_call: TRBV18; d_call: TRBD1; j_call: TRBJ2-5; clone_size: .; cdr3_aa: CASSPPGQEKETQYF; cdr3_nt: TGTGCCAGCTCACCACCCGGACAGGAAAAAGAGACCCAGTACTTC
v_call: TRBV5-1; d_call: TRBD2; j_call: TRBJ2-1; clone_size: few; cdr3_aa: CASSLVAGVNEQFF; cdr3_nt: TGCGCCAGCAGCTTGGTAGCGGGGGTAAATGAGCAGTTCTTC
v_call: TRBV14; d_call: TRBD2; j_call: TRBJ2-2; clone_size: .; cdr3_aa: CASSRFSGKAGELFF; cdr3_nt: TGTGCCAGCAGCCGGTTTAGCGGGAAGGCCGGGGAGCTGTTTTTT
v_call: TRBV29-1; d_call: .; j_call: TRBJ2-3; clone_size: .; cdr3_aa: CSAQVTDTQYF; cdr3_nt: TGCAGCGCCCAGGTCACAGATACGCAGTATTTT
v_call: TRBV27; d_call: .; j_call: TRBJ1-6; clone_size: few; cdr3_aa: CASGPLNSPLHF; cdr3_nt: TGTGCCTCCGGGCCTTTGAATTCACCCCTCCACTTT
v_call: TRBV2; d_call: .; j_call: TRBJ2-3; clone_size: few; cdr3_aa: CASSRDTSTDTQYF; cdr3_nt: TGTGCCAGCAGTCGGGACACCTCCACAGATACGCAGTATTTT
v_call: TRBV29-1; d_call: TRBD1; j_call: TRBJ1-1; clone_size: .; cdr3_aa: CSVYPRTGGNTEAFF; cdr3_nt: TGCAGCGTTTACCCCAGGACAGGAGGAAACACTGAAGCTTTCTTT
v_call: TRBV5-4; d_call: .; j_call: TRBJ2-6; clone_size: .; cdr3_aa: CASSLELSGANVLTF; cdr3_nt: TGTGCCAGCAGCTTGGAACTCTCTGGGGCCAACGTCCTGACTTTC
v_call: TRBV30; d_call: TRBD1; j_call: TRBJ1-5; clone_size: few; cdr3_aa: CAWSFQGARQPQHF; cdr3_nt: TGTGCCTGGAGTTTTCAGGGGGCGAGGCAGCCCCAGCATTTT
v_call: TRBV7-9; d_call: .; j_call: TRBJ2-7; clone_size: .; cdr3_aa: CASSLASGSSYEQYF; cdr3_nt: TGTGCCAGCAGCTTAGCGTCTGGTAGCTCCTACGAGCAGTACTTC
v_call: TRBV5-1; d_call: .; j_call: TRBJ2-3; clone_size: .; cdr3_aa: CASSLGDATDTQYF; cdr3_nt: TGCGCCAGCAGCTTGGGAGACGCCACAGATACGCAGTATTTT
v_call: TRBV28; d_call: .; j_call: TRBJ1-2; clone_size: few; cdr3_aa: CASSLSGDGYTF; cdr3_nt: TGTGCCAGCAGTTTGTCGGGAGATGGCTACACCTTC
v_call: TRBV5-6; d_call: .; j_call: TRBJ2-7; clone_size: .; cdr3_aa: CASSWLPGDTYEQYF; cdr3_nt: TGTGCCAGCAGCTGGCTACCAGGGGATACCTACGAGCAGTACTTC
v_call: TRBV6-5; d_call: TRBD1; j_call: TRBJ1-2; clone_size: few; cdr3_aa: CASRPGQGANGYTF; cdr3_nt: TGTGCCAGCAGGCCCGGACAGGGGGCTAATGGCTACACCTTC
v_call: TRBV6-1; d_call: .; j_call: TRBJ2-3; clone_size: few; cdr3_aa: CASSEIWGSTDTQYF; cdr3_nt: TGTGCCAGCAGTGAAATCTGGGGCAGCACAGATACGCAGTATTTT
v_call: TRBV12-5; d_call: .; j_call: TRBJ1-1; clone_size: .; cdr3_aa: CASGPEKGTAFF; cdr3_nt: TGTGCTAGTGGGCCGGAAAAAGGTACGGCTTTCTTT
v_call: TRBV14; d_call: .; j_call: TRBJ2-2; clone_size: few; cdr3_aa: CASSRQTATGELFF; cdr3_nt: TGTGCCAGCTCGAGGCAGACGGCCACCGGGGAGCTGTTTTTT